This T cell receptor beta chain is from a study of T cell responses to AZD1222 COVID-19 vaccine. Study results and caveats: An increase in Spike-specific TCR breadth and depth was observed after two AZD1222 doses.

V was pared by 5 bases and J by 4 bases, with 7 bases of the junction left unmatched. The CDR3 spans 15 residues. Germline CDR1 is SNHLY and CDR2 is FYNNEI. In the case of this clone: The antigen is unknown.

Profiled with immunoSEQ multiplex PCR; TCRdb holds only in-frame clones, not every one. The table records about 59,000 clones, approximately 89% of them present only once. This clonotype originated in an adult who received the AZD1222 COVID-19 vaccine. The sample was peripheral blood, taken 28 days after the second AZD1222 dose. The chain couples TRBV2 to TRBJ2-2; 7 bases align to TRBD1. This CDR3 reads CASSNLGQTTGELFF. The CDR3 DNA sequence: TGTGCCAGCAGTAACCTGGGACAGACCACCGGGGAGCTGTTTTTT. The variable domain in full, with the rest retrieved from reference TRBV2 and TRBJ2-2, is EPEVTQTPSHQVTQMGQEVILRCVPISNHLYFYWYRQILGQKVEFLVSFYNNEISEKSEIFDDQFSVERPDGSNFTLKIRSTKLEDSAMYFCASSNLGQTTGELFFGEGSRLTVL.